The rows below give T cell receptor beta chains drawn from one sample of a study of blood T cell repertoires in COVID-19. Assay: immunoSEQ multiplex PCR; the TCRdb copy retains only in-frame clones and omits some. The table records 90,000 to 120,000 clones, about two thirds of them present only once. Sequencing was carried out using peripheral blood. Receptor source: a woman aged 40 to 55 with acute or convalescent COVID-19. Both conserved end residues are part of each CDR3. Each record gives: D gene, J gene, clone size, V gene, CDR3 protein, CDR3 DNA. A D gene is named only where the DNA matches it firmly. Size is stated for part of the rows, as once, few or many counts, or as a class when the clone is expanded.

.	TRBJ2-3	.	TRBV27	CASSLTPDILTSTDTQYF	TGTGCCAGCAGTTTAACCCCGGACATACTAACTAGCACAGATACGCAGTATTTT
TRBD1	TRBJ1-5	.	TRBV6-2/TRBV6-3	CASSRTGGTNQPQHF	TGTGCCAGCAGTAGGACAGGGGGCACCAATCAGCCCCAGCATTTT
TRBD1	TRBJ2-3	.	TRBV4-3	CASSQEVGQGGDTQYF	TGCGCCAGCAGCCAAGAGGTGGGACAGGGGGGAGATACGCAGTATTTT
TRBD1	TRBJ2-7	once	TRBV7-9	CASSPRDRAYEQYF	TGTGCCAGCAGCCCCAGGGACAGGGCATACGAGCAGTACTTC
TRBD1	TRBJ1-5	.	TRBV27	CASSRTGGWGQPQHF	TGTGCCAGCAGCAGGACAGGGGGATGGGGGCAGCCCCAGCATTTT
.	TRBJ1-5	.	TRBV12-3/TRBV12-4	CASSEGPKQPQHF	TGTGCCAGCAGTGAGGGCCCAAAACAGCCCCAGCATTTT
.	TRBJ2-7	.	TRBV2	CASSERQVSAEQYF	TGTGCCAGCAGTGAAAGGCAGGTTTCGGCCGAGCAGTACTTC
.	TRBJ1-6	once	TRBV5-3	CARSLRVHRDANSPLHF	TGTGCCAGAAGCTTGAGGGTGCACAGGGACGCTAATTCACCCCTCCACTTT
.	TRBJ2-7	.	TRBV7-9	CASSSDISYEQYF	TGTGCCAGCAGCTCGGACATCTCCTACGAGCAGTACTTC
TRBD1	TRBJ2-5	.	TRBV9	CASSVGWDRNLETQYF	TGTGCCAGCAGCGTAGGGTGGGACAGGAATTTGGAGACCCAGTACTTC
TRBD2	TRBJ2-1	.	TRBV11-3	CASSSSRPGGYNEQFF	TGTGCCAGCAGCTCGTCCCGGCCGGGGGGGTACAATGAGCAGTTCTTC
.	TRBJ2-1	.	TRBV19	CATRLGPSSYNEQFF	TGTGCCACCCGCTTGGGGCCAAGCTCCTACAATGAGCAGTTCTTC
TRBD1	TRBJ1-2	.	TRBV6-6	CASSTTGVEGYTF	TGTGCCAGCAGCACTACAGGGGTGGAGGGCTACACCTTC
.	TRBJ2-7	once	TRBV29-1	CSVEIDAPGQYF	TGCAGCGTTGAGATAGATGCCCCGGGGCAGTACTTC
.	TRBJ2-7	.	TRBV27	CASSLGAGTISYEQYF	TGTGCCAGCAGTTTAGGGGCAGGGACAATCTCCTACGAGCAGTACTTC